This T cell receptor beta chain was captured by sequencing in a study of control samples from healthy donors and cancer patients. CDR3 length equals 14 residues. V lost 6 bases and J lost 5, with 14 bases in between. The germline gives CDR1 SGHTA, CDR2 FQGNSA. Assay used: immunoSEQ multiplex PCR; TCRdb lists only in-frame clones, some missing. The table has some 74,000 clones, around 80% seen once. J is TRBJ2-4 and V is TRBV7-2, with D unresolved. Sequenced input: blood. The TCR comes from a man aged 55 to 70 in good health. The chain's CDR3 is CASRREAAENIQYF. The CDR3 DNA reads TGTGCCAGCAGACGAGAGGCGGCTGAAAACATTCAGTACTTC.